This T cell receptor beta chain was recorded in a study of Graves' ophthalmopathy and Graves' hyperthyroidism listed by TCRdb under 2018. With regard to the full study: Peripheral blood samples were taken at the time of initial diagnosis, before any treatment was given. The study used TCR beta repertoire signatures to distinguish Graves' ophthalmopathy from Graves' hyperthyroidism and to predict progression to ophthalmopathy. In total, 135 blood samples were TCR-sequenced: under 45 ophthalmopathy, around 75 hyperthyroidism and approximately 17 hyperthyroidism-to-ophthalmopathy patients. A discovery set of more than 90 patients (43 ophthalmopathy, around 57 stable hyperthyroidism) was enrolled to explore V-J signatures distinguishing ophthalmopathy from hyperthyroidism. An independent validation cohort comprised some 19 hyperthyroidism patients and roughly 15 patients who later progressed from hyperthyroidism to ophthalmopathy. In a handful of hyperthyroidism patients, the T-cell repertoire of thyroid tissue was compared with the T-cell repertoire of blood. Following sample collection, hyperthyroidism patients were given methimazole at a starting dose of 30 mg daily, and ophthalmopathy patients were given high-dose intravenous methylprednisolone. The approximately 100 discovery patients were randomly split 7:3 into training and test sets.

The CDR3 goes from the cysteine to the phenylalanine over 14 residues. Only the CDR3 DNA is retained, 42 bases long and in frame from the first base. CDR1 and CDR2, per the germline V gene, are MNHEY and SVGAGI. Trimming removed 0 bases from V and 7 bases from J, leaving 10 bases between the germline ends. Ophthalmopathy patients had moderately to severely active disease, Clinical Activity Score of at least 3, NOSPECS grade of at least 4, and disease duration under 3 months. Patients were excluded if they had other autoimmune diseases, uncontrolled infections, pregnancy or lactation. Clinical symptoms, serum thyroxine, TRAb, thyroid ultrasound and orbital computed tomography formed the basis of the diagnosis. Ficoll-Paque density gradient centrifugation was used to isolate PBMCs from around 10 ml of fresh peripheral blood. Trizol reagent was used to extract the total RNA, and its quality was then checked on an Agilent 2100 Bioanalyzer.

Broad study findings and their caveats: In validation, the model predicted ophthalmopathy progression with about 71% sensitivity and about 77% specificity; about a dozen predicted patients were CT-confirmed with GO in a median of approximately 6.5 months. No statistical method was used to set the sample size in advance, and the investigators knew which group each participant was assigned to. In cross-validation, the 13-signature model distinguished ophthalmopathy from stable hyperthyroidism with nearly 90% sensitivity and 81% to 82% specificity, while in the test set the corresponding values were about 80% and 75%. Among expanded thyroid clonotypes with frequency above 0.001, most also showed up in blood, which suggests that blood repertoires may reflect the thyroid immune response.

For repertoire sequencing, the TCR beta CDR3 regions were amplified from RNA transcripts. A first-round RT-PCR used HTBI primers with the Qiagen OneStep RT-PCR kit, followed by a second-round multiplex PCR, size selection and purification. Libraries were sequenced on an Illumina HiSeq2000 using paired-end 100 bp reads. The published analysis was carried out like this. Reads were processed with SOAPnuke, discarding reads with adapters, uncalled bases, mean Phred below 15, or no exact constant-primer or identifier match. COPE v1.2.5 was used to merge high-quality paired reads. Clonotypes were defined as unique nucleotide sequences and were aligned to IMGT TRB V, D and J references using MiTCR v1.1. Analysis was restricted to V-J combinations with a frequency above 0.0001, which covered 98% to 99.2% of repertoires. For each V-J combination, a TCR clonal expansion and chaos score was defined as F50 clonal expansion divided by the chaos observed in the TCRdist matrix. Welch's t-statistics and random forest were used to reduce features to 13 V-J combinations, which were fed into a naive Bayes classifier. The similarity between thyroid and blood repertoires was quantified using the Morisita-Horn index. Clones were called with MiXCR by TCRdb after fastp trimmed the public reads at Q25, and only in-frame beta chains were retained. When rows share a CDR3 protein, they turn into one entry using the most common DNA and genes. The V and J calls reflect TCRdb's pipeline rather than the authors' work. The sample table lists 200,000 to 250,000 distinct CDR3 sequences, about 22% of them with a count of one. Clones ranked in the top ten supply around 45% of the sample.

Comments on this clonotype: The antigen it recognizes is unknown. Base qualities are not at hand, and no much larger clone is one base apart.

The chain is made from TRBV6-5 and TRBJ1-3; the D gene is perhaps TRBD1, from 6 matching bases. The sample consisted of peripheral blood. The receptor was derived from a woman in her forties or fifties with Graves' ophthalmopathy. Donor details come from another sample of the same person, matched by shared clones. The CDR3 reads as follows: CASSYSLQGNTIYF. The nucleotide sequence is TGTGCCAGCAGTTACTCGCTACAGGGCAACACCATATATTTT.